A selection of T cell receptor beta chains follows, all from one sample in a study of T cell changes during pregnancy in multiple sclerosis. Only in-frame clones appear in the TCRdb table, and some are missing; sequencing was by immunoSEQ multiplex PCR. The sample has tens of thousands of clones; 93% are singletons. The input for sequencing was peripheral blood, taken in the second trimester of pregnancy. Receptors were obtained from a female donor with multiple sclerosis, enrolled in a pregnancy study. Both conserved end residues are part of each CDR3. A D gene is named only where the DNA matches it firmly. Size is omitted from some rows. Given values are once, few, many or a class for expanded clones.

d_call | clone_size | j_call | v_call | cdr3_nt | cdr3_aa
TRBD1 | few | TRBJ1-1 | TRBV2 | TGTGCCAGCAACAAAGACAGGGGGAGCCTCACTGAAGCTTTCTTT | CASNKDRGSLTEAFF
TRBD1 | - | TRBJ1-1 | TRBV6-1 | TGTGCCAGCAGTGAGCAGACAGGGCTCATGAACACTGAAGCTTTCTTT | CASSEQTGLMNTEAFF
- | once | TRBJ1-3 | TRBV19 | TGTGCCAGTAGTATAGTGGGAGTCGGTGAGATTGGAAACACCATATATTTT | CASSIVGVGEIGNTIYF
- | - | TRBJ2-7 | TRBV9 | TGTGCCAGCAGCGTAGGAGGAGGAGAGCAGTACTTC | CASSVGGGEQYF
- | once | TRBJ2-7 | TRBV7-9 | TGTGCCAGCAGCTTTTTCTCAGGGATTAGCTCCTACGAGCAGTACTTC | CASSFFSGISSYEQYF
TRBD2 | - | TRBJ2-5 | TRBV5-6 | TGTGCCAGCAGCTTAGTACTAGCGGGGGGCGAGACCCAGTACTTC | CASSLVLAGGETQYF
TRBD1 | - | TRBJ1-1 | TRBV6-5 | TGTGCCAGCAGTTACGGGGACAGGGGAGGCACTGAAGCTTTCTTT | CASSYGDRGGTEAFF
TRBD2 | - | TRBJ2-7 | TRBV7-9 | TGTGCCAGCAGCCCACTAGCGGGGGGGCCCACCGACGAGCAGTACTTC | CASSPLAGGPTDEQYF
- | - | TRBJ2-1 | TRBV9 | TGTGCCAGCAGCGCCGAAGGAGACAATGAGCAGTTCTTC | CASSAEGDNEQFF
TRBD2 | - | TRBJ2-1 | TRBV6-6 | TGTGCCAGCAGTTACTCGGGTAGCGGGAGGTCGAATGAGCAGTTCTTC | CASSYSGSGRSNEQFF
TRBD1 | - | TRBJ2-2 | TRBV6-1 | TGTGCCAGCAGGGGGAACAGGGGGATCGGGGAGCTGTTTTTT | CASRGNRGIGELFF
- | - | TRBJ2-7 | TRBV7-2 | TGTGCCAGCAGCCCCGGAGGTCGCTCCTACGAGCAGTACTTC | CASSPGGRSYEQYF
TRBD1 | - | TRBJ1-4 | TRBV5-1 | TGCGCCAGCAGCCCACATTCGAGGACAGGCTATGAAAAACTGTTTTTT | CASSPHSRTGYEKLFF
- | - | TRBJ2-7 | TRBV5-4 | TGTGCCAGCAGCTTGGCGGGACAAGGGGACGAGCAGTACTTC | CASSLAGQGDEQYF
TRBD1 | few | TRBJ1-1 | TRBV7-3 | TGTGCCAGCAGGCAACCCCCTACAGGGGACACTGAAGCTTTCTTT | CASRQPPTGDTEAFF
- | - | TRBJ1-4 | TRBV6-1 | TGTGCCAGCAGTGATGCGGGTTTAGATGAAAAACTGTTTTTT | CASSDAGLDEKLFF
TRBD2 | - | TRBJ2-7 | TRBV25-1 | TGTGCCAGCAGTGAAGTCAGGGGCGGGGGACTAGCACACGAGCAGTACTTC | CASSEVRGGGLAHEQYF
- | - | TRBJ2-3 | TRBV7-2 | TGTGCCAGCAGCTTAGCGACTAAAAGCACAGATACGCAGTATTTT | CASSLATKSTDTQYF
TRBD1 | few | TRBJ1-2 | TRBV9 | TGTGCCAGCAGGGGACAGGCTTCTAACTATGGCTACACCTTC | CASRGQASNYGYTF
- | - | TRBJ2-3 | TRBV4-1 | TGCGCCAGCAGCCAAGATACGGGGACAGATACGCAGTATTTT | CASSQDTGTDTQYF
- | - | TRBJ1-2 | TRBV5-1 | TGCGCCAGCAGCTTGTCTCCCGGGGGGGCCCGGTCCTATGGCTACACCTTC | CASSLSPGGARSYGYTF
- | - | TRBJ2-1 | TRBV13 | TGTGCCAGCAGCCCCACCGAACGCCGTAGTGAGCAGTTCTTC | CASSPTERRSEQFF
- | - | TRBJ1-2 | TRBV13 | TGTGCCAGCAGCTTAAAAGAATTGTGGGCCCTCTATGGCTACACCTTC | CASSLKELWALYGYTF